This TCR beta chain was sequenced in a study of blood T cell repertoires in COVID-19. CDR3 size: 15 residues. Germline V CDR1 and CDR2: LGHNA, YSLEER. V lost 0 bases and J 4 bases, leaving 12 bases between the germline ends. TCRdb's copy holds only in-frame clones and misses some; the assay was immunoSEQ multiplex PCR. In the table there are under 350,000 clones, 80% to 90% of which are singletons. Cohorts were determined from participant-reported clinical history. This TCR came from a woman aged 40 to 55 with acute COVID-19. Specimen: PBMCs or T cells enriched from blood (not recorded which). The V gene is TRBV4-3, the J gene TRBJ1-2, with D possibly being TRBD1 (5 bases). The CDR3 is CASSQDYQGAYGYTF. DNA for the CDR3: TGCGCCAGCAGCCAAGATTACCAGGGCGCCTATGGCTACACCTTC.